This T cell receptor (beta chain) was recorded in a study of shared clonotypes between healthy human individuals. Study conclusions and caveats: Naive subsets, compared against memory subsets, generally had larger estimated richness values.

In the case of this clone: Antigen: not known.

The authors split each subset's genomic DNA evenly across several immunoSEQ plates. Profiling relied on immunoSEQ multiplex PCR, and the TCRdb table lists in-frame clones only, not all of them. The sample has under 1,100,000 clones, approximately 80% seen once. V was pared by 0 bases and J by 2 bases, with 11 bases between. CDR3 length: 15 residues. Germline-derived CDR1 and CDR2 are MNHEY and SVGAGI. The rearrangement joins TRBV6-5 to TRBJ2-7; D gene uncertain. Sample: memory CD4+ T cells from PBMCs. Indicated subset: CD45RA-negative fraction. This TCR was sampled from a man aged 18-30 years in good health. Some clones in this sample may be carry-over from other donors' samples. Written as DNA, the CDR3 is TGTGCCAGCAGTTACTCCCCTTACCCAACCTACGAGCAGTACTTC. Translation gives CASSYSPYPTYEQYF.